This TCR beta chain was recovered during a study of identical twins. The sample holds many counts of this clonotype. Antigen specificity is unknown. Unique molecular identifiers were present on cDNA, and template switching added a universal primer site. TCRdb re-called the 5' RACE reads with MiXCR, one entry per CDR3 protein. The repertoire consists of under 300,000 distinct CDR3 sequences, with 12% occurring once and the leading ten covering about 3.9%. General observations from the study: Conclusions rested on cross-sectional statistics rather than following the same donors. Whereas memory repertoires showed no such difference, abundant cord blood beta clonotypes carried fewer insertions. Researchers caution that invariant MAIT and iNKT cells could partly confound zero-insertion analyses.

These data were also reused for a study on yellow fever vaccine responses in identical twins.

This TCR was sampled from a woman aged 18-29 years in good health. Material: memory (CD45RO+) T cells sorted from blood.

CDR3 protein: CSAQGLVVNEQFF. In DNA, the CDR3 is TGCAGTGCTCAGGGACTAGTAGTCAATGAGCAGTTCTTC. The V call is TRBV20-1, the J call TRBJ2-1; 8 nucleotides agree with TRBD2. There are 13 residues in the CDR3. The germline V gene has CDR1 DFQATT and CDR2 SNEGSKA (reference sequence). The J segment lost 6 bases and the V segment lost 5 bases, leaving 6 bases of the junction unmatched.